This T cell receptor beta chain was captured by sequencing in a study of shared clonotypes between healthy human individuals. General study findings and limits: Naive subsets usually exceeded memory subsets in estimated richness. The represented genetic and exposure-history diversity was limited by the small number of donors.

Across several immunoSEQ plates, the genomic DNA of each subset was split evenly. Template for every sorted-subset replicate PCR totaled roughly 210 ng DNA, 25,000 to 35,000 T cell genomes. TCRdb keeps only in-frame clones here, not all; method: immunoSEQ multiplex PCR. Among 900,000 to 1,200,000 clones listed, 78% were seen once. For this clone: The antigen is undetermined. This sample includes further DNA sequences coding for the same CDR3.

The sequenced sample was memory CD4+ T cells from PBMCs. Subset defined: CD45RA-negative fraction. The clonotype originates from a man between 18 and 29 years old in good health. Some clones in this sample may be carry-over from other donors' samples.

CDR3 protein: CASSSQGAGEKLFF. The CDR3 DNA reads as TGTGCCAGCAGTTCTCAGGGGGCAGGTGAAAAACTGTTTTTT. The rearrangement links TRBV28 to TRBJ1-4; 8 bases are shared with TRBD1. Per germline, CDR1 MDHEN and CDR2 SYDVKM. V was clipped by 4 bases and J by 7 bases; unmatched bases: 5. This CDR3 spans 14 amino acids.